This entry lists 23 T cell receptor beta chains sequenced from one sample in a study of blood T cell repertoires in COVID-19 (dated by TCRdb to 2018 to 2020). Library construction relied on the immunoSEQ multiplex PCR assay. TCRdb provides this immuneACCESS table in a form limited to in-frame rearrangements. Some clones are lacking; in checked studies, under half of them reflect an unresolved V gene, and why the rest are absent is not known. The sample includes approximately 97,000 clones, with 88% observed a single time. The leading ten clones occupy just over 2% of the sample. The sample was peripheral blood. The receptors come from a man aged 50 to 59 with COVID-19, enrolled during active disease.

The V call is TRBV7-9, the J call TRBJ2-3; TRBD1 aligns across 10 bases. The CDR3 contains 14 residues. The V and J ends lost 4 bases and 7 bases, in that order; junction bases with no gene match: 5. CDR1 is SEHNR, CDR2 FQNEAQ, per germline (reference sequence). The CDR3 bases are TGTGCCAGCAGCTCCCCGGGACAGGGGAATACGCAGTATTTT. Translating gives CASSSPGQGNTQYF.

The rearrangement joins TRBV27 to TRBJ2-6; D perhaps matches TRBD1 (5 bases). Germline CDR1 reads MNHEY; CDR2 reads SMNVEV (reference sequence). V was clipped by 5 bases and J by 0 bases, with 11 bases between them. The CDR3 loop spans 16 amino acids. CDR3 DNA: TGTGCCAGCAGTCCCCGACAGAGCTCTGGGGCCAACGTCCTGACTTTC. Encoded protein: CASSPRQSSGANVLTF.

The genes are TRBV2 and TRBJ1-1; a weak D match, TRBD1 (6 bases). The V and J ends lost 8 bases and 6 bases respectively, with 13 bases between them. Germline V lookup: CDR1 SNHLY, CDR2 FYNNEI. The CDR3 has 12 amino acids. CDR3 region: CASFQGIPEAFF. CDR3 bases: TGTGCCAGCTTCCAGGGGATCCCTGAAGCTTTCTTT.

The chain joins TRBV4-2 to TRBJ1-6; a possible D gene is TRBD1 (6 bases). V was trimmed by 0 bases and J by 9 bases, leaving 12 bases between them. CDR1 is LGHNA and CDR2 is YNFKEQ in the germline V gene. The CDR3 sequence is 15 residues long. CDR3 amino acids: CASSQDLGARSPLHF. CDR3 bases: TGTGCCAGCAGCCAAGATTTGGGGGCGCGTTCACCCCTCCACTTT.

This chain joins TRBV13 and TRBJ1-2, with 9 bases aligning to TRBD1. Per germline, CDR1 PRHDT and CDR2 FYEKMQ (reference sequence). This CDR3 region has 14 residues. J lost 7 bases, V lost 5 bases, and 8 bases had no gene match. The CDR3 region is CASSLLQGAGGYTF. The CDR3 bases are TGTGCCAGCAGCCTACTACAGGGGGCGGGTGGCTACACCTTC.

The CDR3 nucleotides are TGTGCCAGCAGTTACTCGGGCAGGGGAAACTATGGCTACACCTTC. It translates to CASSYSGRGNYGYTF. The genes are TRBV6-5 and TRBJ1-2, with D tentatively TRBD1 (6 bases). This CDR3 has 15 residues. Per the germline V gene, CDR1 is MNHEY and CDR2 is SVGAGI. The germline V and J ends were trimmed by 0 bases and 2 bases, with 10 bases remaining between them.

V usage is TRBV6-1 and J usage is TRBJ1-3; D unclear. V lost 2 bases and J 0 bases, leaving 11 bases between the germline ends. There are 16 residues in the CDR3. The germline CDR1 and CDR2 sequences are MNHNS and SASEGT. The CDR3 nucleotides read TGTGCCAGCAGTGAATCTTGGGCCCCCTCTGGAAACACCATATATTTT. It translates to CASSESWAPSGNTIYF.

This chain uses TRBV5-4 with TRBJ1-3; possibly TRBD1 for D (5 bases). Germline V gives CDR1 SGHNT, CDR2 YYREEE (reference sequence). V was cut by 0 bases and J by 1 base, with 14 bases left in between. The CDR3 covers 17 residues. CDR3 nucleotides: TGTGCCAGCAGCTTGGCCGAAAAGGCAGGGTCTGGAAACACCATATATTTT. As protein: CASSLAEKAGSGNTIYF.

The CDR3: CASKSSGVVGEQFF. CDR3 bases: TGTGCCAGCAAATCTAGCGGGGTGGTTGGTGAGCAGTTCTTC. V usage is TRBV28 and J usage is TRBJ2-1; 9 positions agree with TRBD2. The germline gives CDR1 MDHEN, CDR2 SYDVKM. V lost 7 bases, J lost 9 bases, and 10 bases stayed unmatched. This CDR3 comprises 14 residues. Full variable domain (rest looked up from reference TRBV28 and TRBJ2-1): DVKVTQSSRYLVKRTGEKVFLECVQDMDHENMFWYRQDPGLGLRLIYFSYDVKMKEKGDIPEGYSVSREKKERFSLILESASTNQTSMYLCASKSSGVVGEQFFGPGTRLTVL.

The CDR3: CASSIRGQGSYEQYF. The DNA for the CDR3 is TGTGCCAGTAGTATCCGTGGGCAGGGGTCCTACGAGCAGTACTTC. The J gene is TRBJ2-7, the V gene TRBV19, with D possibly TRBD1 on 6 matching bases. Deletions cut 3 bases from V and 1 base from J, with 13 bases between. Germline CDR1 reads LNHDA; CDR2 reads SQIVND (reference sequence). The CDR3 sequence is 15 residues long.

The CDR3 DNA reads TGTGCCAGCAGCCCAGTGGGCATAGGGGTCAAGAGCTCCTACGAGCAGTACTTC. This codes for CASSPVGIGVKSSYEQYF. This chain connects TRBV7-2 to TRBJ2-7; D is perhaps TRBD1 (5 bases). CDR1 SGHTA and CDR2 FQGNSA come from the germline V gene. The CDR3 loop spans 18 amino acids. Trimming stripped 5 bases from V and 0 bases from J, with 23 bases between.

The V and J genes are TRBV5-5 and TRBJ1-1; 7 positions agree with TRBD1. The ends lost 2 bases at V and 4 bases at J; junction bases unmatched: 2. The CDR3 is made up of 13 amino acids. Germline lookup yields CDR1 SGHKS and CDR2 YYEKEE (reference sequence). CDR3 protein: CASSFDRATEAFF. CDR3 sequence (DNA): TGTGCCAGCAGCTTCGACAGGGCCACTGAAGCTTTCTTT.

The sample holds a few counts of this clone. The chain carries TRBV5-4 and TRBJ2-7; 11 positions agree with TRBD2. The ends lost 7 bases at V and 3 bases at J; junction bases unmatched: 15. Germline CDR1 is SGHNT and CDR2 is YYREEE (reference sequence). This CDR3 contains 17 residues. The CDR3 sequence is CASSPGASGGLNYEQYF. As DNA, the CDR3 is TGTGCCAGCTCCCCCGGGGCTAGCGGGGGGCTGAACTACGAGCAGTACTTC.

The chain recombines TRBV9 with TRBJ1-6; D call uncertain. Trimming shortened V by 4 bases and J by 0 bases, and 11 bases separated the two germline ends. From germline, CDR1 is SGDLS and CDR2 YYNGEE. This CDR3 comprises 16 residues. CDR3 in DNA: TGTGCCAGCAGCCGTGAATTGAGCTCCTATAATTCACCCCTCCACTTT. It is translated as CASSRELSSYNSPLHF.

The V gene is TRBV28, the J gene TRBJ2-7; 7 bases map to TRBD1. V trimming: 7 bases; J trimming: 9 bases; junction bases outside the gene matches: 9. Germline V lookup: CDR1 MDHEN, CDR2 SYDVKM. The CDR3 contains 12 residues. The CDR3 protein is CASKQGPGGQYF. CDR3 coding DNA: TGTGCCAGCAAACAGGGGCCGGGCGGGCAGTACTTC.

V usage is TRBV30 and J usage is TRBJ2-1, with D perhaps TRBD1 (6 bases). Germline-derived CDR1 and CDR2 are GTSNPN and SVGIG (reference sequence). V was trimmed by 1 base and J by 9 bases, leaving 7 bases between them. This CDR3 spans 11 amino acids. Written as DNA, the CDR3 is TGTGCCTGGAGTGCAGGGGTTGAGCAGTTCTTC. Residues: CAWSAGVEQFF.

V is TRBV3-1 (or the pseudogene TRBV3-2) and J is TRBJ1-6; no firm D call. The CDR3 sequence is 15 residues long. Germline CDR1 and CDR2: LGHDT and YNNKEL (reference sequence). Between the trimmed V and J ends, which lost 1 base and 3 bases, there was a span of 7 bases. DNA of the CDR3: TGTGCCAGCAGCCAAGGCAGGCTCTATAATTCACCCCTCCACTTT. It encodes CASSQGRLYNSPLHF.

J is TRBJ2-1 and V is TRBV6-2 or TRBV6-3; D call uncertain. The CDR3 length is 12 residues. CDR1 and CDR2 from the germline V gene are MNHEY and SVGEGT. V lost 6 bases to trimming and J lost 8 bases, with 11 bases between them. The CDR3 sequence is CASSEPGDEQFF. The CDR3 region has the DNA TGTGCCAGCAGCGAACCCGGAGATGAGCAGTTCTTC.

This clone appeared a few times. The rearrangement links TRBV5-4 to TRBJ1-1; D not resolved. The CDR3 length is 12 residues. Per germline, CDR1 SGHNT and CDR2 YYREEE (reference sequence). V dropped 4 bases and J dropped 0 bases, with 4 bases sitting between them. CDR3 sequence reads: CASSLMNTEAFF. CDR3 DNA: TGTGCCAGCAGCCTAATGAACACTGAAGCTTTCTTT.

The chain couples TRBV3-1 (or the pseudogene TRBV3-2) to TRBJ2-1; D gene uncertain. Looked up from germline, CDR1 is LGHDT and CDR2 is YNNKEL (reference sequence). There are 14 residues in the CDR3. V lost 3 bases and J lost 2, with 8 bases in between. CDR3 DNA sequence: TGTGCCAGCAGCCAGCTCCAGACCTACAATGAGCAGTTCTTC. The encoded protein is CASSQLQTYNEQFF.

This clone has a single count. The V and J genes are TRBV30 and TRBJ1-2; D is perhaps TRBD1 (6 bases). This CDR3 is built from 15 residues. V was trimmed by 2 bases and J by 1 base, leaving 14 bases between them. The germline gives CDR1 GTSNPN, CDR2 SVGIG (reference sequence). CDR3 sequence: CAWSRRPGDNYGYTF. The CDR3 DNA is TGTGCCTGGAGTCGGAGGCCAGGGGATAACTATGGCTACACCTTC.

CDR3 in amino acids: CASRTTHRAWETQYF. The CDR3 DNA follows: TGTGCCAGCAGGACCACCCACAGGGCTTGGGAGACCCAGTACTTC. The V call is TRBV7-9, the J call TRBJ2-5, with D perhaps matching TRBD1 (6 bases). The CDR3 loop spans 15 amino acids. The germline V and J ends were trimmed by 6 bases and 5 bases, with 19 bases remaining between them. Per the germline V gene, CDR1 is SEHNR and CDR2 is FQNEAQ (reference sequence).

The CDR3 loop reads CASSQGWGRDEQYF. The CDR3 region has the DNA TGCGCCAGCAGCCAAGGGTGGGGGCGCGACGAGCAGTACTTC. The genes are TRBV4-3 and TRBJ2-7; TRBD1 might be the D (6 bases). V lost 1 base, J lost 5 bases, and 12 bases lay in between. Per germline, CDR1 LGHNA and CDR2 YSLEER. The CDR3 extends over 14 amino acids.